The clone carrying this T cell receptor (beta chain) was seen a handful of times. Its antigen is unidentified. The entry originates in a study of T-cell memory formation after mild COVID-19. Across the whole study: Across donors, TCR clusters were largely donor specific. Study observations and caveats: Within pre-infection memory, some responding clones were found, suggesting cross-reactive memory joined.

TCRdb re-derived calls from the 5' RACE reads in MiXCR, one entry per CDR3 protein. The sample lists tens of thousands of distinct CDR3 sequences, approximately 23% occurring once. V was clipped by 6 bases and J by 9 bases; unmatched bases: 13. The germline gives CDR1 LNHDA, CDR2 SQIVND (reference sequence). The CDR3 covers 14 residues. The chain carries TRBV19 and TRBJ2-7; TRBD1 aligns across 8 bases. The sequenced sample consisted of PBMCs or a T cell subset sorted from them (not recorded which). The clonotype was recovered from a man between 18 and 35 years old who had mild COVID-19 (a few samples of this study predate the infection). Cell type and time point are not known. The CDR3 coding sequence is TGTGCCAGTAGCCCCGGACAGGGCCTAAACGCGCAGTACTTC. Amino acids: CASSPGQGLNAQYF.